Presented here are 11 T cell receptor beta chains from one specimen sequenced in a study of control samples from healthy donors and cancer patients. Here immunoSEQ multiplex PCR was the method, and the copy in TCRdb shows in-frame clones only, minus some. The sample has 150,000 to 200,000 clones, 90% seen once. The sequenced material came from blood. All receptors come from a woman aged 50 to 65 in good health.

This clone was counted once. The V gene is TRBV25-1, the J gene TRBJ2-2; 9 positions match TRBD2. CDR1 and CDR2 from the germline V gene are MGHDK and SYGVNS. There are 15 residues in the CDR3. Trimming removed 6 bases from V and 4 bases from J; junction bases left unmatched: 6. The CDR3 spells CASRGAGGPTGELFF. For the CDR3, the DNA is TGTGCCAGCAGGGGGGCGGGAGGGCCCACCGGGGAGCTGTTTTTT.

The gene calls are TRBV7-6 and TRBJ1-5; TRBD1 matches 12 bases. The CDR3 totals 16 residues. Germline V CDR1 and CDR2: SGHVS, FNYEAQ. V lost 1 base and J lost 4; bases outside the gene matches: 2. This chain's CDR3 is CASSLGGQGANQPQHF. CDR3 DNA: TGTGCCAGCAGCTTAGGGGGACAGGGGGCGAATCAGCCCCAGCATTTT.

The V and J genes are TRBV19 and TRBJ1-5; possibly TRBD1 for D (5 bases). CDR1 is LNHDA, CDR2 SQIVND, per germline (reference sequence). This CDR3 spans 16 amino acids. V lost 7 bases, J lost 6 bases, and 22 bases lay in between. CDR3 sequence: CASTTNGGKRGQPQHF. The CDR3 nucleotides are TGTGCCAGTACCACCAACGGGGGGAAGCGGGGTCAGCCCCAGCATTTT.

This chain uses TRBV20-1 with TRBJ1-3; D is undetermined. This CDR3 is built from 11 residues. V was pared by 7 bases and J by 4 bases, with 8 bases between. Germline-derived CDR1 and CDR2 are DFQATT and SNEGSKA (reference sequence). The CDR3 DNA sequence: TGCAGTGTAACCGAAGGAAACACCATATATTTT. The encoded protein is CSVTEGNTIYF.

CDR3 in amino acids: CASSLDGAGNEKLFF. CDR3 nucleotides: TGTGCCAGCAGCTTAGATGGGGCCGGGAATGAAAAACTGTTTTTT. The chain joins TRBV7-9 to TRBJ1-4, with D perhaps TRBD1 (5 bases). This CDR3 is 15 amino acids long. In germline, CDR1 is SEHNR, CDR2 FQNEAQ (reference sequence). Trimming pared 1 base from V and 5 bases from J, leaving 11 bases between.

The chain carries TRBV2 and TRBJ2-6; D gene ambiguous. This CDR3 has 16 amino acids. Per germline, CDR1 SNHLY and CDR2 FYNNEI. Trimming pared 2 bases from V and 0 bases from J, leaving 8 bases between. The CDR3, as DNA: TGTGCCAGCAGTGAAAGGCGTCTCTCTGGGGCCAACGTCCTGACTTTC. Translating it yields CASSERRLSGANVLTF.

V and J are TRBV19 and TRBJ1-5, with 9 nucleotides matching TRBD1. Germline trimming cut 7 bases from V and 7 bases from J; bases unmatched to any gene: 14. The CDR3 runs 16 residues. Germline CDR1 reads LNHDA; CDR2 reads SQIVND (reference sequence). Here the CDR3 DNA reads TGTGCCAGTACCCTAGGGGGGACAGGGAGGGGACAGCCCCAGCATTTT. It codes for CASTLGGTGRGQPQHF.

This clone was observed a handful of times. Other DNA sequences within the sample encode an identical CDR3. The rearrangement links TRBV28 to TRBJ2-1; 11 bases fit TRBD2. The CDR3 is 14 amino acids. The germline V gene has CDR1 MDHEN and CDR2 SYDVKM. V dropped 7 bases and J dropped 4; count of bases not matched to a gene: 3. CDR3 in amino acids: CASKGTSGYNEQFF. In DNA form, the CDR3 reads TGTGCCAGCAAAGGGACTAGCGGATACAATGAGCAGTTCTTC.

CDR3 region: CASSFSPPPKGYTF. DNA for the CDR3: TGTGCCAGCAGCTTTAGTCCCCCCCCGAAGGGCTACACCTTC. The rearrangement links TRBV7-9 to TRBJ1-2; D unresolved. The germline V gene has CDR1 SEHNR and CDR2 FQNEAQ (reference sequence). This CDR3 is 14 amino acids long. The germline V and J ends were trimmed by 3 bases and 8 bases, with 16 bases remaining between them.

The genes are TRBV21-1 and TRBJ1-4; the table calls TRBD1, which could not be checked here. TRBV21-1 is a pseudogene locus. The CDR3 contains 15 residues. This CDR3 reads CASSKGGTGSEKLFF. The CDR3 nucleotides read TGTGCCAGCAGCAAAGGGGGGACAGGGTCGGAAAAACTGTTTTTT.

The rearrangement joins TRBV7-9 to TRBJ2-7; possible D gene TRBD1, 6 bases. Germline V gives CDR1 SEHNR, CDR2 FQNEAQ (reference sequence). This CDR3 is built from 12 residues. V was pared by 10 bases and J by 3 bases, with 13 bases between. CDR3 region: CATRTEDYEQYF. DNA for the CDR3: TGTGCCACCCGGACAGAGGACTACGAGCAGTACTTC. Full variable domain (missing parts from reference TRBV7-9 and TRBJ2-7): DTGVSQNPRHKITKRGQNVTFRCDPISEHNRLYWYRQTLGQGPEFLTYFQNEAQLEKSRLLSDRFSAERPKGSFSTLEIQRTEQGDSAMYLCATRTEDYEQYFGPGTRLTVT.